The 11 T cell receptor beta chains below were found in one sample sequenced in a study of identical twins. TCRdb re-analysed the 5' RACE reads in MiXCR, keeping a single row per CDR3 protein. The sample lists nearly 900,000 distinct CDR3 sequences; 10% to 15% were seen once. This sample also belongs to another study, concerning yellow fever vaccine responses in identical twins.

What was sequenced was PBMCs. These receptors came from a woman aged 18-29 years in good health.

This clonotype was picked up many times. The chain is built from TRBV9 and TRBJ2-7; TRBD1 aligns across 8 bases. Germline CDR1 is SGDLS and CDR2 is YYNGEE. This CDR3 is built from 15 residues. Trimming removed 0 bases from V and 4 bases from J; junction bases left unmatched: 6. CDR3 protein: CASSVAPTGDYEQYF. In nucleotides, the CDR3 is TGTGCCAGCAGCGTAGCTCCGACAGGGGATTACGAGCAGTACTTC.

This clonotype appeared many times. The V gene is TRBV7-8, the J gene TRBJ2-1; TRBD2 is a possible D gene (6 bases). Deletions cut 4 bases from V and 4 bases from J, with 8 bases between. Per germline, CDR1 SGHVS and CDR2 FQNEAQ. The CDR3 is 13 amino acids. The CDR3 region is CASSSTRYNEQFF. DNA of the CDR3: TGTGCCAGCAGCTCGACTAGATACAATGAGCAGTTCTTC.

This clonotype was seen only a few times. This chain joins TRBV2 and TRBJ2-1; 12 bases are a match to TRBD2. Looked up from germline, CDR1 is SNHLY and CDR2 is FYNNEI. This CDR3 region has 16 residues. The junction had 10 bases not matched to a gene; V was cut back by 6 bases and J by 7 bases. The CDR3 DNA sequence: TGTGCCAGCAGCGTGGAGCGGACTAGCGGGAATAATGAGCAGTTCTTC. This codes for CASSVERTSGNNEQFF.

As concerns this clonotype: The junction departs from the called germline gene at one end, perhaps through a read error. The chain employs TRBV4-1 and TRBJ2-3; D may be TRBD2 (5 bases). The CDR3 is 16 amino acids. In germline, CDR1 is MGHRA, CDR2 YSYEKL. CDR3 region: CASSKESGSGTDTQYF. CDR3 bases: TGCGCCAGCAGCAAAGAATCGGGTAGCGGCACAGATACGCAGTATTTT.

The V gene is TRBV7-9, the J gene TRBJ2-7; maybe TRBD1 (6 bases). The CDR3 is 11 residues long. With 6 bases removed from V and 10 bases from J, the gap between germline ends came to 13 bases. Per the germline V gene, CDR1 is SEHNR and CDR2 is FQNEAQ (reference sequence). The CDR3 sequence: CASSPGVEQYF. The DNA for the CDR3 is TGTGCCAGCAGTCCAGGGGTGGAACAGTACTTC. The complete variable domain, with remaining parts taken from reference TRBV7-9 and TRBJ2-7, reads DTGVSQNPRHKITKRGQNVTFRCDPISEHNRLYWYRQTLGQGPEFLTYFQNEAQLEKSRLLSDRFSAERPKGSFSTLEIQRTEQGDSAMYLCASSPGVEQYFGPGTRLTVT.

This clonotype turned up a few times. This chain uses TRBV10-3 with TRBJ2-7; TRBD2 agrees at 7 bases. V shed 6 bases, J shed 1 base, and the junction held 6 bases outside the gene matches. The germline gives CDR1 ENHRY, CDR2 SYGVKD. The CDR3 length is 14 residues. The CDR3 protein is CAISMDGGSYEQYF. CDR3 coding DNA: TGTGCCATCAGCATGGACGGGGGGTCCTACGAGCAGTACTTC.

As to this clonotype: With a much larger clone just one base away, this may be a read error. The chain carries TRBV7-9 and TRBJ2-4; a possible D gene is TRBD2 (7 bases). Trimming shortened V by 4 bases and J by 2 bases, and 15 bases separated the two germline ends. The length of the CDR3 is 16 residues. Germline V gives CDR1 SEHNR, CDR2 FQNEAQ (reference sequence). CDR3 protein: CASSSGFGGPKNIQYF. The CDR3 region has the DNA TGTGCCAGCAGCTCGGGGTTCGGGGGGCCCAAAAACATTCAGTACTTC.

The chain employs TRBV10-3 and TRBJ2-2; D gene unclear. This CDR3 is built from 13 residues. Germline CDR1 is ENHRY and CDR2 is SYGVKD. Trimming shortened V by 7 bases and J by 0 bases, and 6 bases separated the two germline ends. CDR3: CAINDANTGELFF. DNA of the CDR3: TGTGCCATCAACGACGCGAACACCGGGGAGCTGTTTTTT.

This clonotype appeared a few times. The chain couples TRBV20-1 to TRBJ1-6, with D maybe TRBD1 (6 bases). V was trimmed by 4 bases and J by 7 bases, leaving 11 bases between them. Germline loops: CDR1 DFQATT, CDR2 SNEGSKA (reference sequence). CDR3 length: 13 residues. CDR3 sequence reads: CSAKGGPNSPLHF. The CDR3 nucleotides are TGCAGTGCTAAAGGGGGGCCAAATTCACCCCTCCACTTT.

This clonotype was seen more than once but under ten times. CDR3 amino acids: CASSPGYGSTGELFF. CDR3 coding DNA: TGTGCCAGCAGCCCCGGTTACGGGAGTACCGGGGAGCTGTTTTTT. This chain uses TRBV7-7 with TRBJ2-2, with D tentatively TRBD2 (6 bases). The V and J ends lost 5 bases and 5 bases respectively, with 15 bases between them. Germline V gives CDR1 SSHAT, CDR2 FNYEAQ (reference sequence). The CDR3 contains 15 residues.

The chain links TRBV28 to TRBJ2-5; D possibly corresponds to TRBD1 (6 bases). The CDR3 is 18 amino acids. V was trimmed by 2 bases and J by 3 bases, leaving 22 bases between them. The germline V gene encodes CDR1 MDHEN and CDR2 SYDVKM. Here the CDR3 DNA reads TGTGCCAGCAGTTTACCCCCAACCCGGGAAAGACAGGAAGAGACCCAGTACTTC. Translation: CASSLPPTRERQEETQYF.